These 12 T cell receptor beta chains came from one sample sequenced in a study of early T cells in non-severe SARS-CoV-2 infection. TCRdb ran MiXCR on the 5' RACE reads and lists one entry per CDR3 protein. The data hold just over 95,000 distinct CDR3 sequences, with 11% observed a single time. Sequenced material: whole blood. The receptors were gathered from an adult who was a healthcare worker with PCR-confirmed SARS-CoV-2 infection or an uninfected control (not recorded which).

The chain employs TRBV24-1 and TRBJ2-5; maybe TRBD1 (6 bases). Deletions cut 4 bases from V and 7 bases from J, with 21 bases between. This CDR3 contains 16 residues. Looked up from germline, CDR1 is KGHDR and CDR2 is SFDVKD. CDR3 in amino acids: CATSESRDTLTSTQYF. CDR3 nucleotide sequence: TGTGCCACCAGTGAGTCCCGGGACACCCTAACTTCGACCCAGTACTTC.

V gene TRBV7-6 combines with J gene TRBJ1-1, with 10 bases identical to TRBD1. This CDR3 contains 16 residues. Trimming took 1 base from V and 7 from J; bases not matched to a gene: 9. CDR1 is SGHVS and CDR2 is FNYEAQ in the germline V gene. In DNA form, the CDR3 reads TGTGCCAGCAGCTTAGAGACAGGGGGCGAAGATGGTGAAGCTTTCTTT. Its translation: CASSLETGGEDGEAFF.

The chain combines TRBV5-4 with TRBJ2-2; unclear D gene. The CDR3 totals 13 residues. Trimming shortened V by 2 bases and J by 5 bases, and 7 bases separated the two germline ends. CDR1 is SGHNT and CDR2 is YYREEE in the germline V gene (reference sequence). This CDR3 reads CASSFISTGELFF. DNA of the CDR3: TGTGCCAGCAGCTTCATCTCAACCGGGGAGCTGTTTTTT. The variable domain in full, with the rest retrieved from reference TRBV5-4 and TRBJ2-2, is ETGVTQSPTHLIKTRGQQVTLRCSSQSGHNTVSWYQQALGQGPQFIFQYYREEENGRGNFPPRFSGLQFPNYSSELNVNALELDDSALYLCASSFISTGELFFGEGSRLTVL.

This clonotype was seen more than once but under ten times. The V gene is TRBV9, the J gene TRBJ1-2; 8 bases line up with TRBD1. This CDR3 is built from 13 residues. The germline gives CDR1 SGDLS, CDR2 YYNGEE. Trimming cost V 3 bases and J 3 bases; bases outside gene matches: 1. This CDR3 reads CASSDRGYYGYTF. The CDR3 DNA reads TGTGCCAGCAGCGACAGGGGGTACTATGGCTACACCTTC.

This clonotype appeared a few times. In DNA, the CDR3 is TGTGCCAGCAGTGACAATAGGGTCTACAATGAGCAGTTCTTC. This gives the protein CASSDNRVYNEQFF. The rearrangement joins TRBV2 to TRBJ2-1; no clear D. CDR1 and CDR2 (germline): SNHLY, FYNNEI. V gave up 3 bases and J gave up 3 bases, with 9 bases separating them. The CDR3 covers 14 residues. The variable domain in full, with the rest retrieved from reference TRBV2 and TRBJ2-1, is EPEVTQTPSHQVTQMGQEVILRCVPISNHLYFYWYRQILGQKVEFLVSFYNNEISEKSEIFDDQFSVERPDGSNFTLKIRSTKLEDSAMYFCASSDNRVYNEQFFGPGTRLTVL.

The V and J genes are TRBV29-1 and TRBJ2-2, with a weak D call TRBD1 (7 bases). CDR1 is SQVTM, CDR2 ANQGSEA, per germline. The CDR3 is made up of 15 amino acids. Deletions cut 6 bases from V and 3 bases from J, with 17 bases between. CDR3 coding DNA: TGCAGCGTCGGACGGGGGACAGACTACACCGGGGAGCTGTTTTTT. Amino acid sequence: CSVGRGTDYTGELFF.

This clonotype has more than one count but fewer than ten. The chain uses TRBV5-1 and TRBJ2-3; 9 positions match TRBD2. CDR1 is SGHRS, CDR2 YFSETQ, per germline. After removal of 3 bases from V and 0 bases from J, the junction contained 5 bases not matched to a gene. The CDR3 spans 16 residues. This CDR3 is CASSSGTSPSTDTQYF. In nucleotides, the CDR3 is TGCGCCAGCAGCTCAGGGACTAGCCCTAGCACAGATACGCAGTATTTT.

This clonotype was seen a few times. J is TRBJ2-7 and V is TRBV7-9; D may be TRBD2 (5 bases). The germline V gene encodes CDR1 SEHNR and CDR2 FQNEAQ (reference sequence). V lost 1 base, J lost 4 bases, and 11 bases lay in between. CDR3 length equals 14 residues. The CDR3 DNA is TGTGCCAGCAGCTTAGGCGGGTCAGATTACGAGCAGTACTTC. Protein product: CASSLGGSDYEQYF.

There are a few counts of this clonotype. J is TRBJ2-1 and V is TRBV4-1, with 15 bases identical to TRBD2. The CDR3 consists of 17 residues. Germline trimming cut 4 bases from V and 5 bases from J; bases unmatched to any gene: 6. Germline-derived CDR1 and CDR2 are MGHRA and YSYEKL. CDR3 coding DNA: TGCGCCAGCAGCCCGGGACTAGCGGGGGGTCGGAACAATGAGCAGTTCTTC. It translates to CASSPGLAGGRNNEQFF.

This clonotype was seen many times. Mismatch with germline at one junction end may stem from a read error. CDR3 in amino acids: CSARVLLGAWDF. The CDR3 DNA is TGCAGTGCTAGAGTACTATTGGGGGCGTGGGACTTC. This chain joins TRBV20-1 and TRBJ2-7; tentatively, D is TRBD1 (6 bases). This CDR3 has 12 residues. CDR1 DFQATT and CDR2 SNEGSKA come from the germline V gene (reference sequence).

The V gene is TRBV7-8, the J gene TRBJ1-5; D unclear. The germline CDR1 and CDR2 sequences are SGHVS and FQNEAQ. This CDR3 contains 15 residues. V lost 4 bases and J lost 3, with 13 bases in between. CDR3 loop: CASSSRDIYNQPQHF. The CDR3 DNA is TGTGCCAGCAGCTCGCGAGACATCTACAATCAGCCCCAGCATTTT. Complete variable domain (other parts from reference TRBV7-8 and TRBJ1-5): GAGVSQSPRYKVAKRGQDVALRCDPISGHVSLFWYQQALGQGPEFLTYFQNEAQLDKSGLPSDRFFAERPEGSVSTLKIQRTQQEDSAVYLCASSSRDIYNQPQHFGDGTRLSIL.

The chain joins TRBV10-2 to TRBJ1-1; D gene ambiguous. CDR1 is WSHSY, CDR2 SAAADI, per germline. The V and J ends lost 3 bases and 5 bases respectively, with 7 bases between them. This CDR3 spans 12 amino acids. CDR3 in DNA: TGCGCCAGCAGTGAACCGGGGACTGAAGCTTTCTTT. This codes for CASSEPGTEAFF.